Presented here are 25 T cell receptor beta chains from one specimen sequenced in a study of blood T cell repertoires in COVID-19. Clones were read by immunoSEQ multiplex PCR, and TCRdb kept only the in-frame ones, dropping some. The sample includes approximately 70,000 clones, around 90% seen only once; the top ten take roughly 3.2%. Sample: peripheral blood. The receptors here all came from a woman in her fifties or sixties with COVID-19, enrolled during active disease.

The DNA of the CDR3 is TGTGCCAGCAGCCCCAACTGGGCCAATCATATCACCATATATTTT. Its translation: CASSPNWANHITIYF. The chain links TRBV3-1 (or the pseudogene TRBV3-2) to TRBJ1-3; D gene uncertain. The CDR3 totals 15 residues. V dropped 4 bases and J dropped 9 bases, with 19 bases sitting between them. CDR1 is LGHDT, CDR2 YNNKEL, per germline (reference sequence).

This chain's CDR3 is CSASNSGNQPQHF. In DNA, the CDR3 is TGCAGTGCTAGTAATTCGGGCAATCAGCCCCAGCATTTT. This chain connects TRBV20-1 to TRBJ1-5; no clear D. The CDR3 sequence is 13 residues long. V was pared by 3 bases and J by 2 bases, with 8 bases between. Germline CDR1 and CDR2: DFQATT and SNEGSKA (reference sequence).

The CDR3 DNA reads TGCAGCGTCAGGGGGGAGCCCGCGTCAGAGACCCAGTACTTC. Its protein is CSVRGEPASETQYF. V gene TRBV29-1 combines with J gene TRBJ2-5, with D possibly matching TRBD1 (7 bases). CDR1 and CDR2 (germline): SQVTM, ANQGSEA. CDR3 length: 14 amino acids. V dropped 6 bases and J dropped 4 bases, with 18 bases sitting between them.

This clone is a singleton in its sample. The gene calls are TRBV27 and TRBJ2-6; 8 positions match TRBD1. The CDR3 runs to 19 residues. CDR1 and CDR2 (germline): MNHEY, SMNVEV (reference sequence). Trimming took 5 bases from V and 0 from J; bases not matched to a gene: 12. This chain's CDR3 is CASSLTPNDRGSGANVLTF. CDR3 bases: TGTGCCAGCAGTCTAACACCAAACGACAGGGGCTCTGGGGCCAACGTCCTGACTTTC.

The gene calls are TRBV30 and TRBJ1-1; tentatively, D is TRBD1 (6 bases). The CDR3 has 13 amino acids. The V gene lost 5 bases and the J gene lost 7 bases, with 17 bases spanning the gap. Germline V lookup: CDR1 GTSNPN, CDR2 SVGIG (reference sequence). The CDR3 loop reads CAWDTGRGFEAFF. The DNA of the CDR3 is TGTGCCTGGGATACAGGGCGGGGGTTTGAAGCTTTCTTT.

The chain is built from TRBV29-1 and TRBJ2-7; TRBD2 is a possible D gene (6 bases). Trimming removed 6 bases at V and 6 bases at J, with 15 bases between. The CDR3 is 12 amino acids. CDR1 SQVTM and CDR2 ANQGSEA come from the germline V gene. The CDR3 sequence: CSVRLGPREQYF. CDR3 in DNA: TGCAGCGTCAGACTAGGCCCCCGCGAGCAGTACTTC.

The chain combines TRBV4-1 with TRBJ2-3; 7 nucleotides line up with TRBD1. Losses at the gene ends were 1 base for V and 4 bases for J; bases not matched to a gene: 11. Germline-derived CDR1 and CDR2 are MGHRA and YSYEKL. There are 17 residues in the CDR3. The CDR3 spells CASSQGIRDSSSDTQYF. The CDR3, as DNA: TGCGCCAGCAGCCAAGGGATCCGGGACAGTTCCTCAGATACGCAGTATTTT.

The chain carries TRBV5-1 and TRBJ1-1; 10 bases are shared with TRBD1. The CDR3 extends over 15 amino acids. Germline lookup yields CDR1 SGHRS and CDR2 YFSETQ. V lost 4 bases to trimming and J lost 7 bases; unmatched junction nucleotides: 10. The CDR3 sequence: CASSLRQGAKGEAFF. CDR3 DNA sequence: TGCGCCAGCAGCCTCCGACAGGGGGCGAAGGGTGAAGCTTTCTTT.

This chain joins TRBV3-1 (or the pseudogene TRBV3-2) and TRBJ1-4, with 10 bases that match TRBD1. This CDR3 comprises 14 residues. CDR1 and CDR2 from the germline V gene are LGHDT and YNNKEL (reference sequence). V was clipped by 6 bases and J by 8 bases; unmatched bases: 6. The CDR3 region has the DNA TGTGCCAGCAGACGACAGGGGGCAACCGAAAAACTGTTTTTT. This codes for CASRRQGATEKLFF.

V is TRBV2 and J is TRBJ2-2, with 11 bases that match TRBD2. V lost 7 bases to trimming and J lost 7 bases; unmatched junction nucleotides: 5. CDR3 size: 14 residues. CDR1 is SNHLY, CDR2 FYNNEI, per germline. The CDR3 spells CASKGTSGLGELFF. The CDR3 nucleotides are TGTGCCAGCAAGGGGACTAGCGGACTCGGGGAGCTGTTTTTT.

The chain links TRBV15 to TRBJ2-5; weak D call: TRBD1 (5 bases). Trimming shortened V by 3 bases and J by 3 bases, and 14 bases separated the two germline ends. The germline V gene has CDR1 LNHNV and CDR2 YYDKDF (reference sequence). There are 15 residues in the CDR3. This CDR3 reads CATSRAESGKETQYF. The DNA for the CDR3 is TGTGCCACCAGCAGGGCCGAGTCAGGGAAAGAGACCCAGTACTTC.

This chain links TRBV24-1 with TRBJ2-2; D is undetermined. Germline loops: CDR1 KGHDR, CDR2 SFDVKD. The CDR3 contains 13 residues. The V gene lost 9 bases and the J gene lost 16 bases, with 23 bases spanning the gap. The CDR3 protein is CATGLREVVEEFF. The CDR3 DNA is TGTGCCACCGGGTTAAGAGAGGTAGTAGAGGAGTTTTTT.

This clone was seen a handful of times. This rearrangement joins TRBV30 to TRBJ1-1; TRBD1 agrees at 8 bases. The CDR3 is 14 residues long. The germline V gene has CDR1 GTSNPN and CDR2 SVGIG (reference sequence). After removal of 2 bases from V and 8 bases from J, the junction contained 10 bases not matched to a gene. CDR3 DNA: TGTGCCTGGAGTCCTCCCGGGGACAGGAGGGAAGCTTTCTTT. Translation gives CAWSPPGDRREAFF.

CDR3 region: CASSYSSREGNEQFF. The DNA for the CDR3 is TGTGCCAGCAGTTACAGTTCGCGGGAGGGCAATGAGCAGTTCTTC. The J gene is TRBJ2-1, the V gene TRBV6-5; 9 nucleotides align to TRBD2. Germline V lookup: CDR1 MNHEY, CDR2 SVGAGI. Trimming removed 2 bases from V and 6 bases from J; junction bases left unmatched: 5. The CDR3 is 15 amino acids.

This chain joins TRBV19 and TRBJ2-2, with TRBD1 matching 8 bases. The germline V gene has CDR1 LNHDA and CDR2 SQIVND (reference sequence). V dropped 7 bases and J dropped 6; count of bases not matched to a gene: 10. The CDR3 runs 15 residues. CDR3 sequence: CASTPRTGRPGELFF. Here the CDR3 DNA reads TGTGCCAGTACTCCAAGGACAGGGAGGCCCGGGGAGCTGTTTTTT.

The V and J genes are TRBV5-1 and TRBJ1-1, with D unresolved. The CDR3 is made up of 13 amino acids. V gave up 6 bases and J gave up 0 bases, with 9 bases separating them. The germline gives CDR1 SGHRS, CDR2 YFSETQ. CDR3 sequence reads: CASKSDLNTEAFF. DNA for the CDR3: TGCGCCAGCAAGTCAGATTTGAACACTGAAGCTTTCTTT.

The chain recombines TRBV28 with TRBJ1-2; 8 bases are shared with TRBD1. With V trimmed by 10 bases and J by 8 bases, 12 bases remained unmatched. The germline V gene encodes CDR1 MDHEN and CDR2 SYDVKM. The CDR3 spans 13 residues. The CDR3: CAITMTGTGGYTF. Here the CDR3 DNA reads TGTGCCATCACCATGACCGGGACAGGAGGCTACACCTTC.

CDR3 in amino acids: CASSRTVGSNEKLFF. The DNA for the CDR3 is TGTGCCAGCAGCCGAACGGTAGGGAGCAATGAAAAACTGTTTTTT. This chain links TRBV5-4 with TRBJ1-4; D unresolved. This CDR3 has 15 amino acids. Per germline, CDR1 SGHNT and CDR2 YYREEE (reference sequence). Trimming removed 4 bases from V and 5 bases from J, with 15 bases in between.

The V gene is TRBV9, the J gene TRBJ2-1; a weak D match, TRBD2 (5 bases). The V and J ends lost 3 bases and 3 bases respectively, with 13 bases between them. Germline V gives CDR1 SGDLS, CDR2 YYNGEE. The CDR3 sequence is 15 residues long. CDR3 amino acids: CASSAYMGDYNEQFF. Written as DNA, the CDR3 is TGTGCCAGCAGCGCATATATGGGAGACTACAATGAGCAGTTCTTC.

This sequence joins TRBV2 and TRBJ2-4; tentatively, D is TRBD2 (6 bases). The CDR3 consists of 15 residues. Germline V gene sequence: CDR1 SNHLY, CDR2 FYNNEI. V lost 8 bases, J lost 3 bases, and 17 bases lay in between. The CDR3 DNA sequence: TGTGCCAGCTCCATAATAGCGGTTGACAAAAACATTCAGTACTTC. Amino acids: CASSIIAVDKNIQYF.

The rearrangement joins TRBV6-5 to TRBJ2-5; 9 bases are a match to TRBD1. The CDR3 is made up of 14 amino acids. Looked up from germline, CDR1 is MNHEY and CDR2 is SVGAGI. Losses at the gene ends were 3 bases for V and 4 bases for J; bases not matched to a gene: 3. CDR3 sequence reads: CASSYSDRGETQYF. CDR3 nucleotides: TGTGCCAGCAGTTATTCGGACAGGGGAGAGACCCAGTACTTC.

The V gene is TRBV30, the J gene TRBJ1-2; a possible D gene is TRBD1 (5 bases). Trimming took off 4 bases at V and 5 bases at J, with 14 bases between the two ends. Germline V gene data show CDR1 as GTSNPN and CDR2 as SVGIG (reference sequence). This CDR3 is 13 amino acids long. The CDR3 DNA follows: TGTGCCTGGACAGCGGGGGAGCCTTATGGCTACACCTTC. Residues: CAWTAGEPYGYTF.

This clone has more than one count but fewer than ten. The J gene is TRBJ2-7, the V gene TRBV3-1 (or the pseudogene TRBV3-2); D is unresolved. Germline lookup yields CDR1 LGHDT and CDR2 YNNKEL (reference sequence). This CDR3 is 14 amino acids long. Between the trimmed V and J ends, which lost 4 bases and 4 bases, there was a span of 14 bases. CDR3 amino acids: CASSPVMGAYEQYF. CDR3 DNA sequence: TGTGCCAGCAGCCCAGTAATGGGCGCGTACGAGCAGTACTTC.

The chain links TRBV5-1 to TRBJ2-7; possibly TRBD2 for D (6 bases). Germline CDR1 and CDR2: SGHRS and YFSETQ. Trimming removed 3 bases from V and 2 bases from J, with 15 bases in between. The CDR3 length is 15 residues. CDR3 in DNA: TGCGCCAGCAGCTACTCAGCGGGCGTACCCTACGAGCAGTACTTC. Translating gives CASSYSAGVPYEQYF.

This rearrangement joins TRBV6-4 to TRBJ2-2, with TRBD2 matching 7 bases. Germline CDR1 reads MRHNA; CDR2 reads SNTAGT. V trimming: 9 bases; J trimming: 1 base; junction bases outside the gene matches: 8. This CDR3 has 15 amino acids. The CDR3 sequence: CARAGERENTGELFF. The CDR3 DNA is TGTGCCAGGGCGGGGGAGCGGGAGAACACCGGGGAGCTGTTTTTT.